The 9 T cell receptor beta chains below were found in one sample sequenced in a study of cytomegalovirus exposure and HLA in healthy donors. This PCR relied on a set of 60 Vbeta primers and 13 Jbeta primers. TCRdb keeps only in-frame clones here, not all; method: immunoSEQ multiplex PCR. Counted here are 150,000 to 190,000 clones, 82% occurring once; the ten biggest clones make up under 8%. The material sequenced was PBMCs. These receptors came from a woman aged 45-65 years in good health and CMV-seropositive.

On this clone: Other DNA sequences from this sample encode an identical CDR3 as well. The chain couples TRBV6-1 to TRBJ1-2; D perhaps matches TRBD1 (5 bases). CDR1 is MNHNS and CDR2 is SASEGT in the germline V gene. V was trimmed by 2 bases and J by 5 bases, leaving 9 bases between them. The CDR3 has 13 amino acids. CDR3 in DNA: TGTGCCAGCAGTGAATCAGGGTTGTATGGCTACACCTTC. Amino acids: CASSESGLYGYTF.

This clone occurred once. The chain couples TRBV21-1 to TRBJ2-5; the table calls TRBD2, which could not be checked here. TRBV21-1 is termed a pseudogene. This CDR3 contains 16 residues. Here the CDR3 reads CASSKAGGGARETQYF. CDR3 in DNA: TGTGCCAGCAGCAAAGCTGGCGGGGGGGCTCGGGAGACCCAGTACTTC.

The table lists this clone with a count of one. V is TRBV27 and J is TRBJ1-2; 8 bases map to TRBD1. The CDR3 runs 14 residues. Trimming took 1 base from V and 7 from J; bases not matched to a gene: 5. The germline V gene has CDR1 MNHEY and CDR2 SMNVEV (reference sequence). Written as DNA, the CDR3 is TGTGCCAGCAGTTTATACCAGGGGGCTGGTGGCTACACCTTC. Protein sequence: CASSLYQGAGGYTF.

This chain connects TRBV18 to TRBJ2-1, with a weak D call TRBD1 (6 bases). V lost 1 base to trimming and J lost 10 bases, with 17 bases between them. CDR3 length: 15 residues. In germline, CDR1 is KGHSH, CDR2 LQKENI. The CDR3 loop is CASSPLEPPRGEQFF. The CDR3 coding sequence is TGTGCCAGCTCACCACTAGAGCCTCCAAGGGGGGAGCAGTTCTTC.

The rearrangement joins TRBV6-8 to TRBJ2-2; weak D call: TRBD2 (6 bases). Germline lookup yields CDR1 MNHGY and CDR2 SAAAGT. The CDR3 runs 12 residues. V was cut by 10 bases and J by 7 bases, with 13 bases left in between. The CDR3 region is CAMMAGNGELFF. CDR3 DNA sequence: TGTGCCATGATGGCGGGGAACGGGGAGCTGTTTTTT.

This clone was detected only a few times. J is TRBJ1-1 and V is TRBV19, with D possibly TRBD1 on 5 matching bases. Looked up from germline, CDR1 is LNHDA and CDR2 is SQIVND (reference sequence). The CDR3 covers 15 residues. The germline V and J ends were trimmed by 5 bases and 5 bases, with 18 bases remaining between them. Here the CDR3 DNA reads TGTGCCAGTAGTTTAAAAATATTCTCAGGGACTGAAGCTTTCTTT. This sequence encodes CASSLKIFSGTEAFF.

V usage is TRBV6-5 and J usage is TRBJ2-7; D perhaps matches TRBD2 (6 bases). The CDR3 is 14 amino acids. V was clipped by 0 bases and J by 4 bases, with 10 bases between them. In germline, CDR1 is MNHEY, CDR2 SVGAGI. In DNA form, the CDR3 reads TGTGCCAGCAGTTACTCGGGGCGGGGATACGAGCAGTACTTC. This encodes CASSYSGRGYEQYF.

DNA for the CDR3: TGTGCCAGCAGCTCCGGACTAGCGGGGGGGCCGGGCACAGATACGCAGTATTTT. The encoded protein is CASSSGLAGGPGTDTQYF. The chain couples TRBV7-8 to TRBJ2-3; TRBD2 aligns across 15 bases. The V gene's germline CDR1 is SGHVS and CDR2 FQNEAQ. J lost 1 base, V lost 4 bases, and 6 bases had no gene match. CDR3 length: 18 amino acids. The entire variable domain, with the rest obtained from reference TRBV7-8 and TRBJ2-3, is as follows: GAGVSQSPRYKVAKRGQDVALRCDPISGHVSLFWYQQALGQGPEFLTYFQNEAQLDKSGLPSDRFFAERPEGSVSTLKIQRTQQEDSAVYLCASSSGLAGGPGTDTQYFGPGTRLTVL.

The chain links TRBV4-3 to TRBJ2-2, with D possibly matching TRBD2 (5 bases). The V end was cut by 3 bases, the J end by 4 bases, with 12 bases between. The CDR3 length is 15 residues. Germline V gene sequence: CDR1 LGHNA, CDR2 YSLEER. This chain's CDR3 is CASSHGLAGTGELFF. The CDR3 DNA is TGCGCCAGCAGCCATGGCCTAGCCGGCACCGGGGAGCTGTTTTTT.